This TCR beta chain was found in a study of blood T cells in healthy people across ages. Per the germline V gene, CDR1 is MGHRA and CDR2 is YSYEKL. After removal of 5 bases from V and 5 bases from J, the junction contained 8 bases not matched to a gene. The CDR3 is made up of 15 amino acids. For the second PCR, which ran for about 7 to 11 cycles, a sample-barcoded 5' primer and a J-beta primer mix were used. TCRdb re-called the 5' RACE reads through MiXCR, storing one row per CDR3 protein. Here the sample spans roughly 680,000 distinct CDR3 sequences, 52% being singletons. This clonotype was counted many times.

The material sequenced was blood. V is TRBV4-1 and J is TRBJ2-3, with 9 bases that match TRBD2. The origin of this receptor is a woman older than 75 in good health. CDR3 in DNA: TGCGCCAGCAGCGGAGGGACTAGCCTCCAAGATACGCAGTATTTT. As protein: CASSGGTSLQDTQYF.